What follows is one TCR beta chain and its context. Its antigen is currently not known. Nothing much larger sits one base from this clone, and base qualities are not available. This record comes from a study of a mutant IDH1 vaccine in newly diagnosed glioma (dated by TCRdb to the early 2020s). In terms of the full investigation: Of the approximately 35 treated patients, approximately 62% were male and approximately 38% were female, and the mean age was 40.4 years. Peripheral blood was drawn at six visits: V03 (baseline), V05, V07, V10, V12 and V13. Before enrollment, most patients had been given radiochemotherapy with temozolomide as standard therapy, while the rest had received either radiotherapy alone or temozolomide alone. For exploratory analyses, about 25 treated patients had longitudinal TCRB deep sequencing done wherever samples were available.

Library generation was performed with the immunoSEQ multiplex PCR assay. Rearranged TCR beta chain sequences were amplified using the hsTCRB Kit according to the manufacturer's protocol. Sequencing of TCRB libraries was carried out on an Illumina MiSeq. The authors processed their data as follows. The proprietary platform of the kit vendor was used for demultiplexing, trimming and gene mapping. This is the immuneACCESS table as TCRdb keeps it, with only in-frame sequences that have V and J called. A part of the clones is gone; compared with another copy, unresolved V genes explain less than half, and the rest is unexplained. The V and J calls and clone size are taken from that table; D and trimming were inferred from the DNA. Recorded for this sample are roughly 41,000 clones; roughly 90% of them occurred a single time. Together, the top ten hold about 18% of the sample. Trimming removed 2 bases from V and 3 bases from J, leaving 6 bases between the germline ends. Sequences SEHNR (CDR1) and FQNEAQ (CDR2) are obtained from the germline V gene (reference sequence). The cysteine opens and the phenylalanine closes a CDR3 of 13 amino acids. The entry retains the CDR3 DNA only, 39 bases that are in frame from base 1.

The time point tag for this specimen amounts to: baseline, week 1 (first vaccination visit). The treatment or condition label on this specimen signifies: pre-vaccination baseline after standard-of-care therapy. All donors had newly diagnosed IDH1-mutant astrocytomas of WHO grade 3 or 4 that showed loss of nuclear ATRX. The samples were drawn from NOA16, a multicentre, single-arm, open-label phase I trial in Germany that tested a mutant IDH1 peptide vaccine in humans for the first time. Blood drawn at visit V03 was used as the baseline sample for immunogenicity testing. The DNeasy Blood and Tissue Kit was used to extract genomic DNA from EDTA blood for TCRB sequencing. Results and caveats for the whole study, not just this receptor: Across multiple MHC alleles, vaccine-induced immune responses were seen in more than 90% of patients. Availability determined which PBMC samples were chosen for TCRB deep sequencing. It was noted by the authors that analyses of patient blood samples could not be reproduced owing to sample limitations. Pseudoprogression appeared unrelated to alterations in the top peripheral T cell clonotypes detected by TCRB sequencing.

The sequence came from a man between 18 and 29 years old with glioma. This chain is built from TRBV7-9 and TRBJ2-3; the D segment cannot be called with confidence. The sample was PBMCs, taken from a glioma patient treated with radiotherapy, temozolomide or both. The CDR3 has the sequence CASSLIGTDTQYF. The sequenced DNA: TGTGCCAGCAGCTTAATTGGGACAGATACGCAGTATTTT.